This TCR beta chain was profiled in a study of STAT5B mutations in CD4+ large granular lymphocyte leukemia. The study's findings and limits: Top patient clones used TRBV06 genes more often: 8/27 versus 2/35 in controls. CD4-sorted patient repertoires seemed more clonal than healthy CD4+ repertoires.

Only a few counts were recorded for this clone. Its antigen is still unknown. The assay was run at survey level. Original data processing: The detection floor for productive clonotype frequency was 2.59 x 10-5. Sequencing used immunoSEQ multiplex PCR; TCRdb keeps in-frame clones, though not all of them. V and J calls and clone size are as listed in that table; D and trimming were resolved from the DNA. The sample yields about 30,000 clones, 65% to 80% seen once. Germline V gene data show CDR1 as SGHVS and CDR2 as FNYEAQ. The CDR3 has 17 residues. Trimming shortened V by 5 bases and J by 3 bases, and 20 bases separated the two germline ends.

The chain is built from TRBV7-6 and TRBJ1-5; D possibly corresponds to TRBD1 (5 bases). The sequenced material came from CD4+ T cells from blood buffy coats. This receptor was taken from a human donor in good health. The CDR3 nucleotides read TGTGCCAGCAGCCCCGCCGCGGGGGTTTCAGCCAATCAGCCCCAGCATTTT. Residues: CASSPAAGVSANQPQHF.